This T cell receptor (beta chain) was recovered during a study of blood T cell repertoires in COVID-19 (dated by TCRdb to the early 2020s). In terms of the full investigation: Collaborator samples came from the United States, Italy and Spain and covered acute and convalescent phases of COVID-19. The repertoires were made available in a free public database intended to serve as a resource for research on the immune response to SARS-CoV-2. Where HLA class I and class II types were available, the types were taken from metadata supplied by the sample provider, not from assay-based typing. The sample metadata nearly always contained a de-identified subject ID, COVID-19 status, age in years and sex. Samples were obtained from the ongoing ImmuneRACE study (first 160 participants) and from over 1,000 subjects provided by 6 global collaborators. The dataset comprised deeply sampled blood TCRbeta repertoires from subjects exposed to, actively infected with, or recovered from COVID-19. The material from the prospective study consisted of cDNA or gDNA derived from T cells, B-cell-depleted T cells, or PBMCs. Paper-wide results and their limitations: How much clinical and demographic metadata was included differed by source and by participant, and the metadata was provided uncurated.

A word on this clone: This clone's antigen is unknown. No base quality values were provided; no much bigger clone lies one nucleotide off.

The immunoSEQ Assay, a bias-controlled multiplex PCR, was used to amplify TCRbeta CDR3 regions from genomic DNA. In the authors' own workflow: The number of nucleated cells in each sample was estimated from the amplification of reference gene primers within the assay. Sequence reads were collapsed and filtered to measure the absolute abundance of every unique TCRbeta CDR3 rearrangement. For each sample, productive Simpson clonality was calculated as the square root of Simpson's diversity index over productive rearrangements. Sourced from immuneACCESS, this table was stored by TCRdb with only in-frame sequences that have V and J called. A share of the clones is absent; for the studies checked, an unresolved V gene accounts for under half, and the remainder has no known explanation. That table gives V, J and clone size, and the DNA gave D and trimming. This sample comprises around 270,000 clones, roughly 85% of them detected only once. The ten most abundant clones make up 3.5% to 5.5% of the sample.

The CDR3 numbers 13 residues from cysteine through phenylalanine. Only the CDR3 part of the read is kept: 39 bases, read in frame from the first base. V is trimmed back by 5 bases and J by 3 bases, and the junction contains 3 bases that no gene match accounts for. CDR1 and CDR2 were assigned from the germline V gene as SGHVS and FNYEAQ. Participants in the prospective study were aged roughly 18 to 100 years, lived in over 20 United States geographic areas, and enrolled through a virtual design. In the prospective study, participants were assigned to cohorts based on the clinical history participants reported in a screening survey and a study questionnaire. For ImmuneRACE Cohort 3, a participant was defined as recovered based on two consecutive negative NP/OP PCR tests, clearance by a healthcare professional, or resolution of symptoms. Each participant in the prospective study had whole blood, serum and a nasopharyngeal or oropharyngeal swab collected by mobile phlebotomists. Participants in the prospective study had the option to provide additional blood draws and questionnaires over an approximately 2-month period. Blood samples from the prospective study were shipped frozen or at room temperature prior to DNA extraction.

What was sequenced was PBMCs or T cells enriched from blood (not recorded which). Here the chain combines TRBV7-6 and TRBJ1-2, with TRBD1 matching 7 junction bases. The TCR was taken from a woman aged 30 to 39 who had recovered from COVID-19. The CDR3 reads CASSAGQHYGYTF. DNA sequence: TGTGCCAGCAGCGCGGGACAGCACTATGGCTACACCTTC.